This T cell receptor beta chain originates from a study of cytomegalovirus exposure and HLA in healthy donors. Overall study findings and caveats: Both high specificity and high sensitivity reportedly marked the classifier's diagnosis of cytomegalovirus status. By HLA locus, TCR association rates varied in a later analysis, with DRB1 showing the most and HLA-C the fewest.

This clone has just a few counts. What it binds is unknown. The CDR3 sequence is 14 residues long. V shed 6 bases and J 11 bases; nucleotides not matched to a gene: 10. Germline lookup yields CDR1 LNHDA and CDR2 SQIVND (reference sequence). The PCR used 60 Vbeta and 13 Jbeta primers. Assay used: immunoSEQ multiplex PCR; TCRdb lists only in-frame clones, some missing. The sample has some 89,000 clones; over 70% are singletons. The source is a man aged 60 to 75 in good health and CMV-seronegative. V gene TRBV19 combines with J gene TRBJ1-4; 9 bases are a match to TRBD1. Sequencing was carried out using PBMCs. DNA of the CDR3: TGTGCCAGTAGGCCCGGGACAGGGCTCGGTAAACTGTTTTTT. Encoded protein: CASRPGTGLGKLFF.